The TCR beta chain described here comes from a study of shared clonotypes between healthy human individuals. Points on this clone: Its target is not known.

Naive CD8 cells, CD45RO-negative and positively selected for CCR7, excluded terminally differentiated effector memory CD45RA+ cells. Sequencing used immunoSEQ multiplex PCR; TCRdb keeps in-frame clones, though not all of them. The sample records millions of clones, about 95% being singletons. Whole-study findings and limits: An anticipated effect of sequencing depth on clonotype sharing among donors was recognized. Estimated richness values were generally larger in naive subsets than in memory subsets. Shared clonotypes: 4.5% to 5% naive CD4, 3.5% to 4% naive CD8, 2.3% memory CD4, 0.35% to 0.5% memory CD8.

This sequence originates from a man between 18 and 35 years old in good health. Sequencing input: naive CD8+ T cells sorted from blood.

This chain's CDR3 is CASSQGSPYEQYF. CDR3 bases: TGCGCCAGCAGCCAGGGATCTCCCTACGAGCAGTACTTC. The genes are TRBV5-1 and TRBJ2-7; TRBD1 is a possible D gene (5 bases). CDR3 length: 13 amino acids. Germline V CDR1 and CDR2: SGHRS, YFSETQ. Deletions cut 4 bases from V and 2 bases from J, with 10 bases between.